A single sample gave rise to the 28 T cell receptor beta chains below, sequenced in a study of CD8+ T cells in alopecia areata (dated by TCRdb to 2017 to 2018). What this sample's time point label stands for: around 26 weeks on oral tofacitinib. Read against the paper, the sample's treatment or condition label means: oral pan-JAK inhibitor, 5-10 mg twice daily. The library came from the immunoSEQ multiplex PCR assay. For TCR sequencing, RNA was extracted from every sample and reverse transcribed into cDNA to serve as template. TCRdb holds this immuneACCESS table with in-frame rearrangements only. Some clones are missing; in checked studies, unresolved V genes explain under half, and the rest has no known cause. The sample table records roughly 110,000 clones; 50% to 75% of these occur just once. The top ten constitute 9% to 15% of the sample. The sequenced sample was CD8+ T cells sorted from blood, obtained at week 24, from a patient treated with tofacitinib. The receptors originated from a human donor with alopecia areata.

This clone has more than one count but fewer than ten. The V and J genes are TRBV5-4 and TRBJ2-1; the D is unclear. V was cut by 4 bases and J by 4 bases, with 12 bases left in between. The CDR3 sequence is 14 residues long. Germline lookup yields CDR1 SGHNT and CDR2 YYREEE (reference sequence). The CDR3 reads CASSRRADYNEQFF. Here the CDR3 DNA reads TGTGCCAGCAGCCGAAGGGCAGATTACAATGAGCAGTTCTTC.

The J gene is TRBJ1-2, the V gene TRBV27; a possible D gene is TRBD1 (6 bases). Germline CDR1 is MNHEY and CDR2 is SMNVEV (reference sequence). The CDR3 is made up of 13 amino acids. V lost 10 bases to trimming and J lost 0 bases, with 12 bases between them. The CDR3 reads CATRGGSNYGYTF. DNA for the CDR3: TGTGCCACAAGGGGGGGCTCTAACTATGGCTACACCTTC.

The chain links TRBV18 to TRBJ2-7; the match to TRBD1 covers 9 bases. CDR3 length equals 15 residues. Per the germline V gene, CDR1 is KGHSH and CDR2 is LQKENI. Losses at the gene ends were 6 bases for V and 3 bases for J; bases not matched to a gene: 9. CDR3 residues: CASSPGQGEGYEQYF. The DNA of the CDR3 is TGTGCCAGCTCGCCGGGACAGGGCGAAGGCTACGAGCAGTACTTC.

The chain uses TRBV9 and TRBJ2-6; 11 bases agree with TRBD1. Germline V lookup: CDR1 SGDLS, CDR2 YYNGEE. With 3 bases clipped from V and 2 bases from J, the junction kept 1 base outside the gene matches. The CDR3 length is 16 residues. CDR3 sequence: CASSGTGGPGANVLTF. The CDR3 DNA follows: TGTGCCAGCAGCGGGACAGGGGGCCCTGGGGCCAACGTCCTGACTTTC. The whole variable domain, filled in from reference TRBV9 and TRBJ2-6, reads DSGVTQTPKHLITATGQRVTLRCSPRSGDLSVYWYQQSLDQGLQFLIQYYNGEERAKGNILERFSAQQFPDLHSELNLSSLELGDSALYFCASSGTGGPGANVLTFGAGSRLTVL.

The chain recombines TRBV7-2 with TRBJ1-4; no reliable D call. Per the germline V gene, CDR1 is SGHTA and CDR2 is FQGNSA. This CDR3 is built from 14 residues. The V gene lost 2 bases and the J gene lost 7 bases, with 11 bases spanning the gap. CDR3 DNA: TGTGCCAGCAGCTTAAACAATTTCCCTGAAAAACTGTTTTTT. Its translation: CASSLNNFPEKLFF.

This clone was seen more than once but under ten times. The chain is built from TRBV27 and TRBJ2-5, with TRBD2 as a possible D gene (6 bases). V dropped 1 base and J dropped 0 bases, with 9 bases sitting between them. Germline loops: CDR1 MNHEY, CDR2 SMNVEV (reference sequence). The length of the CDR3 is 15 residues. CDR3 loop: CASSLYGGDQETQYF. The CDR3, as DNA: TGTGCCAGCAGTTTATATGGCGGGGACCAAGAGACCCAGTACTTC.

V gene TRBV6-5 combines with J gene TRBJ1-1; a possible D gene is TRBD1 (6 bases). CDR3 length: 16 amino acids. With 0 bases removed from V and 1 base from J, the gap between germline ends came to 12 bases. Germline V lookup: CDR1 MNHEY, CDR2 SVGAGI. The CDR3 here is CASSYSLDSGNTEAFF. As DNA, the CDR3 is TGTGCCAGCAGTTACTCTTTGGACAGTGGGAACACTGAAGCTTTCTTT.

The CDR3 nucleotides read TGTGCCAGTAACGGGCAGCCACATAATTCACCCCTCCACTTT. It yields the protein CASNGQPHNSPLHF. The V gene is TRBV19, the J gene TRBJ1-6; D call uncertain. Trimming took off 7 bases at V and 5 bases at J, with 12 bases between the two ends. There are 14 residues in the CDR3. The germline V gene has CDR1 LNHDA and CDR2 SQIVND (reference sequence).

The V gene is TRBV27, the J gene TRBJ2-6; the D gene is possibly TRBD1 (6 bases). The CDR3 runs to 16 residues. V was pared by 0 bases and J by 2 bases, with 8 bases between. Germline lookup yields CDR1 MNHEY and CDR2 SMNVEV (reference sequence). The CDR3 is CASSLSQGAGANVLTF. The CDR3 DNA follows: TGTGCCAGCAGTTTATCACAGGGAGCTGGGGCCAACGTCCTGACTTTC. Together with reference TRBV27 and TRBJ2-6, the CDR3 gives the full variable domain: EAQVTQNPRYLITVTGKKLTVTCSQNMNHEYMSWYRQDPGLGLRQIYYSMNVEVTDKGDVPEGYKVSRKEKRNFPLILESPSPNQTSLYFCASSLSQGAGANVLTFGAGSRLTVL.

CDR3 loop: CASSARTQYF. For the CDR3, the DNA is TGTGCCAGCAGCGCCCGAACACAGTACTTC. The chain uses TRBV14 and TRBJ2-4; D not resolved. Trimming shortened V by 5 bases and J by 13 bases, and 9 bases separated the two germline ends. CDR1 and CDR2 (germline): SGHDN, FVKESK. The CDR3 loop spans 10 amino acids.

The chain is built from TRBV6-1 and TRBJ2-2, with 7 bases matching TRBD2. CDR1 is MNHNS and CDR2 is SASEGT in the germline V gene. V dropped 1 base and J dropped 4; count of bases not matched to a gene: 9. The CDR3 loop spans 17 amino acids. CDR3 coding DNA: TGTGCCAGCAGTGAAGGGGGAGCGGGGTCGAGCACCGGGGAGCTGTTTTTT. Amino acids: CASSEGGAGSSTGELFF.

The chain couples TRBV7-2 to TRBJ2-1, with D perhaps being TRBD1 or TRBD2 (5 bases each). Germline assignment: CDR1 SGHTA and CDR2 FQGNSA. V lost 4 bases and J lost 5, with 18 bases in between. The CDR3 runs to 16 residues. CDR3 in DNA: TGTGCCAGCAGCTCAGGAGGACACGTTTTAAACAATGAGCAGTTCTTC. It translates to CASSSGGHVLNNEQFF.

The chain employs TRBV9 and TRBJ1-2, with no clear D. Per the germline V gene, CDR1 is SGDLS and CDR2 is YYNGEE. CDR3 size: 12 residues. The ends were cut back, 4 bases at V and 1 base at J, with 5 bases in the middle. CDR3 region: CASSTVNYGYTF. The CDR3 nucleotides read TGTGCCAGCAGCACAGTTAACTATGGCTACACCTTC.

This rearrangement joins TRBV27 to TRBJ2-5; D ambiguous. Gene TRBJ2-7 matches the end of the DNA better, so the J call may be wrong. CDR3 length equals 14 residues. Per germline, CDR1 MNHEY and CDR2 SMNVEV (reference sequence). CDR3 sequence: CASSLSDPSYEQYF. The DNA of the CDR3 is TGTGCCAGCAGTTTATCGGATCCCTCCTACGAGCAGTACTTC.

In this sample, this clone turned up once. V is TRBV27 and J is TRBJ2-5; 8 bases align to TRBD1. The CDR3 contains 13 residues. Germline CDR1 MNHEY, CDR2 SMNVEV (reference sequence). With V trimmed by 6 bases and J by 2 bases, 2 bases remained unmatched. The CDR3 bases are TGTGCCAGCAGCGACAGGGGACAAGAGACCCAGTACTTC. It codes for CASSDRGQETQYF.

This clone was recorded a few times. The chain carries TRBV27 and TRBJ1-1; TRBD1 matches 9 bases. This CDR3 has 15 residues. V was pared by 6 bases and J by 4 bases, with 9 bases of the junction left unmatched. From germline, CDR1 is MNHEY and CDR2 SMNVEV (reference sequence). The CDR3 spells CASSPEQGAGTEAFF. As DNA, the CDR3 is TGTGCCAGCAGCCCCGAACAGGGGGCGGGCACTGAAGCTTTCTTT.

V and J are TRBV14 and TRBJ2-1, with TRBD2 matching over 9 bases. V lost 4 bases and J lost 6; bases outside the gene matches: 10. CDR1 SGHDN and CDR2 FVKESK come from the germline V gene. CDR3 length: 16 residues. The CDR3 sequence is CASSPWGAGGLNEQFF. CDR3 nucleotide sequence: TGTGCCAGCAGCCCTTGGGGAGCGGGGGGACTCAATGAGCAGTTCTTC. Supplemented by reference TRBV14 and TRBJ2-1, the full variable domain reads EAGVTQFPSHSVIEKGQTVTLRCDPISGHDNLYWYRRVMGKEIKFLLHFVKESKQDESGMPNNRFLAERTGGTYSTLKVQPAELEDSGVYFCASSPWGAGGLNEQFFGPGTRLTVL.

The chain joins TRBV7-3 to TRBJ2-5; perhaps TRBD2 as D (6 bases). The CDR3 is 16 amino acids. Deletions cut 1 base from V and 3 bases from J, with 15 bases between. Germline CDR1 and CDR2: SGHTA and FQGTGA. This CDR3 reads CASSLIGGGLEETQYF. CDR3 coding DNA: TGTGCCAGCAGCTTAATAGGTGGGGGGTTGGAAGAGACCCAGTACTTC.

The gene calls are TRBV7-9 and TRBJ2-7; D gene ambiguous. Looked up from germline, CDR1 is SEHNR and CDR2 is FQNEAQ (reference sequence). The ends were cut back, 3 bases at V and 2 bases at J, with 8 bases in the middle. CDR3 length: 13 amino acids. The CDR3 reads CASSLSSTYEQYF. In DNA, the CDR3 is TGTGCCAGCAGCTTGAGTAGCACCTACGAGCAGTACTTC.

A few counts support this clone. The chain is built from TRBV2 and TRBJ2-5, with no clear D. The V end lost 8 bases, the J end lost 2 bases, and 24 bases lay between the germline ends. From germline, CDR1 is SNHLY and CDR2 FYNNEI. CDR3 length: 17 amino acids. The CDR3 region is CASQPTRNTETQETQYF. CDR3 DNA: TGTGCCAGCCAGCCCACCCGAAACACGGAAACACAAGAGACCCAGTACTTC.

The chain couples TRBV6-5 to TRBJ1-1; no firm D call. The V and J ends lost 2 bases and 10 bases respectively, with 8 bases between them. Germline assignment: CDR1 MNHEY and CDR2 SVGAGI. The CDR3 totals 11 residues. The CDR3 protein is CASSYGVGAFF. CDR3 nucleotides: TGTGCCAGCAGTTACGGCGTCGGAGCTTTCTTT.

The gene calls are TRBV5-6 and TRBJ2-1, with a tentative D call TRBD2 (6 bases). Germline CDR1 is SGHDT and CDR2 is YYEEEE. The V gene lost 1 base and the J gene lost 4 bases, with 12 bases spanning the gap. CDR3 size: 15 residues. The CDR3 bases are TGTGCCAGCAGCTTGTGGGACTTAGGTTACAATGAGCAGTTCTTC. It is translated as CASSLWDLGYNEQFF.

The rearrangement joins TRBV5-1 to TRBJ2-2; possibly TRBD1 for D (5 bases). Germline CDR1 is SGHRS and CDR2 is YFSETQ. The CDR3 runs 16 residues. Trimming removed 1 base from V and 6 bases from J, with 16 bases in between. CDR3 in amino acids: CASSLYEGVLSGELFF. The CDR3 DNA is TGCGCCAGCAGCTTGTATGAAGGGGTTTTGTCCGGGGAGCTGTTTTTT.

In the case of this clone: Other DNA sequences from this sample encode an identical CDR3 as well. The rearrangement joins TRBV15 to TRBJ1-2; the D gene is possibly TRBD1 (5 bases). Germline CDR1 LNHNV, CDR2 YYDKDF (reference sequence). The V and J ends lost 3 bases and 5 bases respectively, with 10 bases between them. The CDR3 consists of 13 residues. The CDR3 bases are TGTGCCACCAGCAGGGGGACGGGTTATGGCTACACCTTC. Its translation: CATSRGTGYGYTF.

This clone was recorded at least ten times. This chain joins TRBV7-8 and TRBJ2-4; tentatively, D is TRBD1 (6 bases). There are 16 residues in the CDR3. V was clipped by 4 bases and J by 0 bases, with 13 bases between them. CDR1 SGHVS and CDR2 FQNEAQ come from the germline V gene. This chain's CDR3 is CASSSRQALAKNIQYF. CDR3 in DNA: TGTGCCAGCAGCTCCCGACAGGCGTTAGCCAAAAACATTCAGTACTTC.

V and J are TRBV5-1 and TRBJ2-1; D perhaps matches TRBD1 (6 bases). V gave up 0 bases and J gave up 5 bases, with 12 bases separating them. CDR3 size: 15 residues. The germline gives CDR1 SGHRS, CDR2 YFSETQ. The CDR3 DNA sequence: TGCGCCAGCAGCTTGGACAGGGCTGAAAACAATGAGCAGTTCTTC. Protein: CASSLDRAENNEQFF.

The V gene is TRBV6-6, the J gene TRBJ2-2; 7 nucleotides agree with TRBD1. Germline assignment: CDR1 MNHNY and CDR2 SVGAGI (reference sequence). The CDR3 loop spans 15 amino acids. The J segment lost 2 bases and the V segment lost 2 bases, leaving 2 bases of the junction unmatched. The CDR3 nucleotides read TGTGCCAGCAGTTACGGGACAGAAAACACCGGGGAGCTGTTTTTT. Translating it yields CASSYGTENTGELFF.

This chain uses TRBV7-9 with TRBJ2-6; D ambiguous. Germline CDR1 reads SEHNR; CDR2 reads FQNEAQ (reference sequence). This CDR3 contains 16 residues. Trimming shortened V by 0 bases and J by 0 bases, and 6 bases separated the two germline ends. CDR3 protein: CASSLALGSGANVLTF. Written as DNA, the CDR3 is TGTGCCAGCAGCTTAGCATTGGGCTCTGGGGCCAACGTCCTGACTTTC.